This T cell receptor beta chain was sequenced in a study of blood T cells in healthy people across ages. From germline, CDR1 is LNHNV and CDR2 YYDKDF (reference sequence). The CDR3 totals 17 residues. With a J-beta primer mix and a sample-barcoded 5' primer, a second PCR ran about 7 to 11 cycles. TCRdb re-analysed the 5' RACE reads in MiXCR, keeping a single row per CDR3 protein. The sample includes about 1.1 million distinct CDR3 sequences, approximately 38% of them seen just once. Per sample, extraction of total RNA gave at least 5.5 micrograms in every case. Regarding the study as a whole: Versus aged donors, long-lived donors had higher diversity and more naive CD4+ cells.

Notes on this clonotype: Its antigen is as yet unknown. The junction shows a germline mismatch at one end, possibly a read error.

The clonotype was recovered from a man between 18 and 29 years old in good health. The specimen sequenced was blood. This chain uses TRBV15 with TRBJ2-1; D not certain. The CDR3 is CDTSRDISRLKNNEQFF. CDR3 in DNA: TGTGACACCAGCAGAGATATTTCAAGACTGAAAAACAATGAGCAGTTCTTC.